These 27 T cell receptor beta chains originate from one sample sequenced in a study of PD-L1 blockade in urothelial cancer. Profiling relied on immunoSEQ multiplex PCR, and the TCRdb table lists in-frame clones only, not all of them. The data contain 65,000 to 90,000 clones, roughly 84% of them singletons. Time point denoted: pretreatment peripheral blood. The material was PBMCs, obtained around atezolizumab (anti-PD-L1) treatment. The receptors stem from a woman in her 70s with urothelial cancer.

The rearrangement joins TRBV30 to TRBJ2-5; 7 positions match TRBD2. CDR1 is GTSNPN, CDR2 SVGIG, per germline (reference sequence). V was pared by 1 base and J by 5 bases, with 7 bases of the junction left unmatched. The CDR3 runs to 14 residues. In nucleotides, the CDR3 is TGTGCCTGGAGTGGACTAGCTTTGGATGAGACCCAGTACTTC. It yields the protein CAWSGLALDETQYF.

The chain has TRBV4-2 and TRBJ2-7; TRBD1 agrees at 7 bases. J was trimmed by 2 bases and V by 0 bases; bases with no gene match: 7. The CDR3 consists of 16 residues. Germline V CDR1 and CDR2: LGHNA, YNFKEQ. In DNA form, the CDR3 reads TGTGCCAGCAGCCAAGAACGAGGGGGCGGTCCCTACGAGCAGTACTTC. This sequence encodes CASSQERGGGPYEQYF.

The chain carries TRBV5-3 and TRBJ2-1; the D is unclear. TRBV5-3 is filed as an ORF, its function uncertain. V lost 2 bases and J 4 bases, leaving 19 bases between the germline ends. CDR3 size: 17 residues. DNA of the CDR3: TGTGCCAGAAGCTTACCGAGACTCGCACTCGTGTACAATGAGCAGTTCTTC. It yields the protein CARSLPRLALVYNEQFF.

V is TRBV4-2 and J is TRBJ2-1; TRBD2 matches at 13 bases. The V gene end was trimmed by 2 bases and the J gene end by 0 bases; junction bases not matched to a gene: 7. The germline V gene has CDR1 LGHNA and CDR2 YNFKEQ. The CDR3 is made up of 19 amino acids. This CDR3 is CASSQRTSGSSVSYNEQFF. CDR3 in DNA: TGTGCCAGCAGCCAAAGGACTAGCGGGAGTTCGGTCTCCTACAATGAGCAGTTCTTC.

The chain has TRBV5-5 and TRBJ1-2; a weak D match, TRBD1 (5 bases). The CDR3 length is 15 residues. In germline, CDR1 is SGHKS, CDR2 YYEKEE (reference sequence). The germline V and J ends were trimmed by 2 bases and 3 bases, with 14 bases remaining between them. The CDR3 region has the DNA TGTGCCAGCAGCTTCCTACAGCAAGGGGACTATGGCTACACCTTC. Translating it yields CASSFLQQGDYGYTF.

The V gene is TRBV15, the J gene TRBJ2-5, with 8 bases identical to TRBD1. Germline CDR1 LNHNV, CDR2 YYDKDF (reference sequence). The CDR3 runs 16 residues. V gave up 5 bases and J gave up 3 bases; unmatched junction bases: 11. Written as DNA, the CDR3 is TGTGCCACCAGCCCCTTCGACAGGGGCGGGAAAGAGACCCAGTACTTC. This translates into CATSPFDRGGKETQYF.

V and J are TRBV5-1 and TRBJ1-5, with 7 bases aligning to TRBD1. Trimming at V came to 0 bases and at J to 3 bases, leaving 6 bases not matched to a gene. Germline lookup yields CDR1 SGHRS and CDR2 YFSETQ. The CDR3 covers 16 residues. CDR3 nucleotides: TGCGCCAGCAGCTTGGGGCCAGGGGGTCCCAATCAGCCCCAGCATTTT. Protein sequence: CASSLGPGGPNQPQHF.

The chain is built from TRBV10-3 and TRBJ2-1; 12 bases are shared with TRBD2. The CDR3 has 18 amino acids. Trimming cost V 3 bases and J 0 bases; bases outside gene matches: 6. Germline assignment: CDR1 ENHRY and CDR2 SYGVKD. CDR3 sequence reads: CAISDPGLAGSSYNEQFF. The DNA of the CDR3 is TGTGCCATCAGTGACCCCGGACTAGCGGGGAGCTCCTACAATGAGCAGTTCTTC.

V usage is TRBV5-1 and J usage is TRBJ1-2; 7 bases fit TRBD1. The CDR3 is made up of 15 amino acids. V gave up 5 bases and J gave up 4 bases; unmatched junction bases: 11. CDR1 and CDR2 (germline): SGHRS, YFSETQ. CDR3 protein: CASRSQGMGIYGYTF. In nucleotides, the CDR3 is TGCGCCAGCAGGTCACAGGGGATGGGGATCTATGGCTACACCTTC. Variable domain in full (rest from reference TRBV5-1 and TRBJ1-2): KAGVTQTPRYLIKTRGQQVTLSCSPISGHRSVSWYQQTPGQGLQFLFEYFSETQRNKGNFPGRFSGRQFSNSRSEMNVSTLELGDSALYLCASRSQGMGIYGYTFGSGTRLTVV.

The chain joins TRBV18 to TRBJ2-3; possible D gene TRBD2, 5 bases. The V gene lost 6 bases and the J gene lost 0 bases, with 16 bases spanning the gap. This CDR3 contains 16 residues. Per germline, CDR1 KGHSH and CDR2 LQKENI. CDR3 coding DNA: TGTGCCAGCTCTTCACGAGGGATGCCCAGCACAGATACGCAGTATTTT. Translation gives CASSSRGMPSTDTQYF. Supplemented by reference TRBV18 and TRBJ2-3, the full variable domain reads NAGVMQNPRHLVRRRGQEARLRCSPMKGHSHVYWYRQLPEEGLKFMVYLQKENIIDESGMPKERFSAEFPKEGPSILRIQQVVRGDSAAYFCASSSRGMPSTDTQYFGPGTRLTVL.

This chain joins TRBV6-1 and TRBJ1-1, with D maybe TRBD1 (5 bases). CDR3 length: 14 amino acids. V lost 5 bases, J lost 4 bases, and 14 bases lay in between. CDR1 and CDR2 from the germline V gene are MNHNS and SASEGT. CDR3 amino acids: CASSRQGSRTEAFF. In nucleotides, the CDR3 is TGTGCCAGCAGTCGCCAGGGTAGTCGCACTGAAGCTTTCTTT.

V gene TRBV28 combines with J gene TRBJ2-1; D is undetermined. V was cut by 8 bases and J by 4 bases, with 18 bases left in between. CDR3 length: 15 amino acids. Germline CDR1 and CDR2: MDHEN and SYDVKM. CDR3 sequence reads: CASGTPQGGYNEQFF. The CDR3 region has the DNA TGTGCCAGCGGTACCCCCCAAGGCGGTTACAATGAGCAGTTCTTC.

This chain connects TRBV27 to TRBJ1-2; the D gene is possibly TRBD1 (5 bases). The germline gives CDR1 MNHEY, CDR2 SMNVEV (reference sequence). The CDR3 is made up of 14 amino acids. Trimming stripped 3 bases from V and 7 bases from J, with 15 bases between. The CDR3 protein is CASSFQGSRSGYTF. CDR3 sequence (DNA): TGTGCCAGCAGTTTCCAGGGATCCCGCAGTGGCTACACCTTC.

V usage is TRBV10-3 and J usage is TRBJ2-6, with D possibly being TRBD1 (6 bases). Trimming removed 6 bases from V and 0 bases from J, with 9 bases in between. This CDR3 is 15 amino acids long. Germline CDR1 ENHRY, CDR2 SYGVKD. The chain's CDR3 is CAIRGALSGANVLTF. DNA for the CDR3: TGTGCCATCAGGGGGGCCCTCTCTGGGGCCAACGTCCTGACTTTC.

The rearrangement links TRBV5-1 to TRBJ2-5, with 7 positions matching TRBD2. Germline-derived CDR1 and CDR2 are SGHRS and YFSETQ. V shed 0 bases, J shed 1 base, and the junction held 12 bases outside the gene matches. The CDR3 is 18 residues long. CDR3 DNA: TGCGCCAGCAGCTTGGGTCTCAGGGCGGGAGAATTCCAAGAGACCCAGTACTTC. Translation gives CASSLGLRAGEFQETQYF.

CDR3 sequence: CASSPTDGSSYNEQFF. The CDR3 DNA sequence: TGTGCCAGCAGCCCGACGGACGGGAGCTCCTACAATGAGCAGTTCTTC. The chain carries TRBV7-3 and TRBJ2-1; the D gene is possibly TRBD2 (6 bases). The V gene lost 5 bases and the J gene lost 0 bases, with 14 bases spanning the gap. Germline V lookup: CDR1 SGHTA, CDR2 FQGTGA. The CDR3 is 16 residues long.

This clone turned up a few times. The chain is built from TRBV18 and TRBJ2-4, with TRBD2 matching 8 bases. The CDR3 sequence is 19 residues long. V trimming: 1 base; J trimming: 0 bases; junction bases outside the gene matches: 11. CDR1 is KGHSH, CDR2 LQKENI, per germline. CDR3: CASSPLRLLAGLAKNIQYF. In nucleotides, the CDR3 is TGTGCCAGCTCACCACTCCGGCTTCTAGCGGGTTTAGCCAAAAACATTCAGTACTTC.

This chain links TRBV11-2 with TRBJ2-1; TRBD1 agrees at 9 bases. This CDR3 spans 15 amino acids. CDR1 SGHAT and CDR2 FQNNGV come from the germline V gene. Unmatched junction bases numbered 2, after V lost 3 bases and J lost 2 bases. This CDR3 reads CASSFDRGAYNEQFF. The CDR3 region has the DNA TGTGCCAGCAGCTTCGACAGGGGGGCCTACAATGAGCAGTTCTTC.

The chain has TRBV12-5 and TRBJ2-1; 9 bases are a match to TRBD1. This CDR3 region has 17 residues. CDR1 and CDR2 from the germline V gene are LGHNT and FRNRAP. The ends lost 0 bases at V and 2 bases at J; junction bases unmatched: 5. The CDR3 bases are TGTGCTAGTGGTTTGGTACTCCGGGACAGGGCCTACAATGAGCAGTTCTTC. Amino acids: CASGLVLRDRAYNEQFF.

The CDR3 reads CACLTGNQETQYF. In DNA, the CDR3 is TGTGCCTGCTTGACAGGGAACCAAGAGACCCAGTACTTC. The rearrangement uses TRBV30 and TRBJ2-5; 7 bases match TRBD1. Germline CDR1 GTSNPN, CDR2 SVGIG (reference sequence). The CDR3 consists of 13 residues. Trimming removed 6 bases from V and 0 bases from J; junction bases left unmatched: 4.

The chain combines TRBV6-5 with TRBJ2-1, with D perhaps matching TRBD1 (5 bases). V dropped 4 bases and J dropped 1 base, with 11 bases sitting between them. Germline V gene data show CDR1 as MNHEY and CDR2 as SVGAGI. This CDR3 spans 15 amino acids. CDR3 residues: CASSFRVMSYNEQFF. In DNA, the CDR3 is TGTGCCAGCAGTTTCAGGGTTATGTCCTACAATGAGCAGTTCTTC.

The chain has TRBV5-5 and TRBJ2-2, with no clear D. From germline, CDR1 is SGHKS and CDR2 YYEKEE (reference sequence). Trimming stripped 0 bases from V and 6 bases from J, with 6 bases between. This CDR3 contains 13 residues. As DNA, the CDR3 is TGTGCCAGCAGCTTGGGTTCCGCCGGGGAGCTGTTTTTT. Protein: CASSLGSAGELFF.

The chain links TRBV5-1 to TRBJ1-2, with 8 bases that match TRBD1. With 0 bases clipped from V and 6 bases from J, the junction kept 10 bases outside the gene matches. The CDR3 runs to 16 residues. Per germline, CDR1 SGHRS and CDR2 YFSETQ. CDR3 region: CASSLAVGSGGDGYTF. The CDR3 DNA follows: TGCGCCAGCAGCTTGGCCGTAGGGTCAGGGGGCGATGGCTACACCTTC.

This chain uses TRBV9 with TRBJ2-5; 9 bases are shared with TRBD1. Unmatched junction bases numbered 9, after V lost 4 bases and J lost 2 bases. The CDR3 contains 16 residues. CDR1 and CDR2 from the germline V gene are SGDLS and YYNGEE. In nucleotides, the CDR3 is TGTGCCAGCAGCTCCTCGGACAGGGGATATCAAGAGACCCAGTACTTC. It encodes CASSSSDRGYQETQYF.

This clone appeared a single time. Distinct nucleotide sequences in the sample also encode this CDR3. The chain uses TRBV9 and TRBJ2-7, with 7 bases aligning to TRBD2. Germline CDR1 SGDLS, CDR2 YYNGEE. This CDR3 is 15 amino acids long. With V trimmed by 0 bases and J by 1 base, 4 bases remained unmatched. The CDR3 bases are TGTGCCAGCAGCGTAGCGGCGGGGGAGTCCTACGAGCAGTACTTC. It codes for CASSVAAGESYEQYF. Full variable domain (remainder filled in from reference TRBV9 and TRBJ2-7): DSGVTQTPKHLITATGQRVTLRCSPRSGDLSVYWYQQSLDQGLQFLIQYYNGEERAKGNILERFSAQQFPDLHSELNLSSLELGDSALYFCASSVAAGESYEQYFGPGTRLTVT.

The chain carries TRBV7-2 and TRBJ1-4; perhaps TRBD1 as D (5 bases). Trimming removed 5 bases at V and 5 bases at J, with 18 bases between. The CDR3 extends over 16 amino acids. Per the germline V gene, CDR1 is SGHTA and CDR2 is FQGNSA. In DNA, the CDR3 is TGTGCCAGCAGCCCCCACCAGCTCAGGACAAATGAAAAACTGTTTTTT. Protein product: CASSPHQLRTNEKLFF.

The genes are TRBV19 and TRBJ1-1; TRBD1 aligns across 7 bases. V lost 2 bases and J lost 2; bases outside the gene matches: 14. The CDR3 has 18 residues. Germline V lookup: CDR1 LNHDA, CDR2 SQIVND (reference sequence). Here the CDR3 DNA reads TGTGCCAGTAGTATACGACAGACAGGGCAGAGGGCCAACACTGAAGCTTTCTTT. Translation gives CASSIRQTGQRANTEAFF. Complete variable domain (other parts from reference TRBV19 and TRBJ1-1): DGGITQSPKYLFRKEGQNVTLSCEQNLNHDAMYWYRQDPGQGLRLIYYSQIVNDFQKGDIAEGYSVSREKKESFPLTVTSAQKNPTAFYLCASSIRQTGQRANTEAFFGQGTRLTVV.